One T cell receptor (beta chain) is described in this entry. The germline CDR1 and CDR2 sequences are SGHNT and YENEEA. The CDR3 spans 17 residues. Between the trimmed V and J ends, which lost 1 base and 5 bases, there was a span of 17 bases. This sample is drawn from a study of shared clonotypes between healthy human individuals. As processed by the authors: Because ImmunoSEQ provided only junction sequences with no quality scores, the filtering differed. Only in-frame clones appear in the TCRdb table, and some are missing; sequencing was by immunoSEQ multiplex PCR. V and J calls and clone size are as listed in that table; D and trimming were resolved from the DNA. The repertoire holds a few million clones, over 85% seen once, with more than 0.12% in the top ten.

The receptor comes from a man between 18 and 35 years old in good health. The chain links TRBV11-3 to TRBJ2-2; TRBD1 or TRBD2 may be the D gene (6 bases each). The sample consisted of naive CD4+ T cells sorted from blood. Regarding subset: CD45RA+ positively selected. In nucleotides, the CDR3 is TGTGCCAGCAGCTTAGTCTTACGTGGGGGGCAGACCGGGGAGCTGTTTTTT. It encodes CASSLVLRGGQTGELFF.